This T cell receptor beta chain was sequenced during a study of T-cell memory formation after mild COVID-19. Looking at the study overall: TCR clusters largely stayed donor specific. Study-level findings and limits: The finding that pre-infection memory included some responding clones suggested that cross-reactive memory joined. Of the contracting clones, CD4+ ones lay mainly in CM and EM, and CD8+ ones in EMRA. Nothing showed for sure that second-wave clones peaking on day 37 were SARS-CoV-2 specific.

Trimming cost V 2 bases and J 4 bases; bases outside gene matches: 1. The CDR3 loop spans 14 amino acids. The table lists this clonotype with a few counts. Its antigen is still unknown. Since a much larger clone is just one base distant, this may be a read error. TCRdb reprocessed the 5' RACE reads with MiXCR, giving one entry per CDR3 protein. Of 560,000 or so distinct CDR3 sequences in the sample, 17% are singletons; the top ten hold about 7.4%. The sample was PBMCs or a T cell subset sorted from them (not recorded which). The TCR was taken from an adult woman who had mild COVID-19 (a few samples of this study predate the infection). Cell type and time point are not known. The rearrangement uses TRBV12-3 or TRBV12-4 and TRBJ1-2, with 10 bases that match TRBD1. CDR3 sequence: CASSLRTGGYGYTF. The CDR3 DNA sequence: TGTGCCAGCAGTTTAAGGACAGGGGGCTATGGCTACACCTTC.